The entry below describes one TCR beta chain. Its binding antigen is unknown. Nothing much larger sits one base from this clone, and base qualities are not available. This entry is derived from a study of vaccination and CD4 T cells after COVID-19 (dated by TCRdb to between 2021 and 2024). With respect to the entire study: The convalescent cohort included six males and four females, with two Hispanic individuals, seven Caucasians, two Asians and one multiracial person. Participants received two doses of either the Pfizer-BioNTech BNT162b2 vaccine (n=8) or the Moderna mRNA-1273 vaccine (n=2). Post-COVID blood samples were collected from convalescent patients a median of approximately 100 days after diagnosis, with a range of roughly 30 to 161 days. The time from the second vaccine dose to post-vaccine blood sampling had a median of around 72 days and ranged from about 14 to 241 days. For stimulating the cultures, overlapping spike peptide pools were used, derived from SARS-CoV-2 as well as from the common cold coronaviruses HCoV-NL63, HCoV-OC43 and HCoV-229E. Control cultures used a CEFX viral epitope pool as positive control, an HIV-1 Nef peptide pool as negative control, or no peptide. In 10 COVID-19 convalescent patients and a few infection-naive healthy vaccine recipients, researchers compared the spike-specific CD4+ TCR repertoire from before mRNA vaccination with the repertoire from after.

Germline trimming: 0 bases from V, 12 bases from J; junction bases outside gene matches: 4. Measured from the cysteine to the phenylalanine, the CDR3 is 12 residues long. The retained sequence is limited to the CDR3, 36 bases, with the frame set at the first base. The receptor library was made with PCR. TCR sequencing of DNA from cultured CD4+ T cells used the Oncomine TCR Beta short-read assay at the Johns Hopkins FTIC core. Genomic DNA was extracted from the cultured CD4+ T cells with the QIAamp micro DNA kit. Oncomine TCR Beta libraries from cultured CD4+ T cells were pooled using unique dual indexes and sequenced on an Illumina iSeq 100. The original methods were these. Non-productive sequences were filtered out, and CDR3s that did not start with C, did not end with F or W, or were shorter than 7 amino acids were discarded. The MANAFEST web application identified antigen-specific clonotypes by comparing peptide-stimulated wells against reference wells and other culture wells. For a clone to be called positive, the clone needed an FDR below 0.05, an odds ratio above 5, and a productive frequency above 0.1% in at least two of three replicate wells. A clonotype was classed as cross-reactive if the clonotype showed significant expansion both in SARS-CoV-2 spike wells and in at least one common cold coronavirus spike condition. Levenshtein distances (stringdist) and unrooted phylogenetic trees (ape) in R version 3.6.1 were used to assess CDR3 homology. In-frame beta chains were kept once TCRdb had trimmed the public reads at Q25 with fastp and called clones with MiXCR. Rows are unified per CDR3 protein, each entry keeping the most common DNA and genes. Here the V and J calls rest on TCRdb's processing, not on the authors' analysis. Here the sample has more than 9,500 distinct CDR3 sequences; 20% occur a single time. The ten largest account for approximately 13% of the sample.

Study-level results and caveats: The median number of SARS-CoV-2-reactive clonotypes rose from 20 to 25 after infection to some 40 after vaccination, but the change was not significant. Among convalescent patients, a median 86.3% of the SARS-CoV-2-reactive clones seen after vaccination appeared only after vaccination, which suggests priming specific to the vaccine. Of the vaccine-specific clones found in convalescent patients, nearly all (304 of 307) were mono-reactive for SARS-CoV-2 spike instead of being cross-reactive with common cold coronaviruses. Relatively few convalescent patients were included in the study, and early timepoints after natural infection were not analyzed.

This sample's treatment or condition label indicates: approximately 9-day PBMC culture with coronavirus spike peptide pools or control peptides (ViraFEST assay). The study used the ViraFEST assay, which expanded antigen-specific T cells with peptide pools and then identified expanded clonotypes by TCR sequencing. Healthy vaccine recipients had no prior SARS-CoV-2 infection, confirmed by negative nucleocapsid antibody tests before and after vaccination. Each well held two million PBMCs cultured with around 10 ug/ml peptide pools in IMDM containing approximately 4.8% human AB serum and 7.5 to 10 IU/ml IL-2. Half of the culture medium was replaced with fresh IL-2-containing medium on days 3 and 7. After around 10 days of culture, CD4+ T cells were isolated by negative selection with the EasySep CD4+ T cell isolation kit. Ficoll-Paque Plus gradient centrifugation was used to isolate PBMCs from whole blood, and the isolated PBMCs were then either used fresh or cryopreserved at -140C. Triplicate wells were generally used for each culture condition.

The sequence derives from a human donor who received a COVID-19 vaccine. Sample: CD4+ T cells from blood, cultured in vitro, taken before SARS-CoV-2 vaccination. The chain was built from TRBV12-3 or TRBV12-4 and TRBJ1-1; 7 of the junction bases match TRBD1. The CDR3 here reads CASSLADRDSFF. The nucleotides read TGTGCCAGCAGTTTAGCCGACAGGGATTCTTTCTTT.